The rows below give T cell receptor beta chains drawn from one sample of a study of blood T cell repertoires in COVID-19. TCRdb's table, derived via immunoSEQ multiplex PCR, lists solely in-frame clones and lacks some. The sample lists around 79,000 clones, roughly nine tenths seen once, with 9.1% in the top ten. The specimen sequenced was peripheral blood. The origin of the receptors is a human donor in a cohort sampled during active COVID-19. Both conserved end residues are part of each CDR3. Fields, in order: V gene, J gene, D gene, clone size, CDR3 protein, CDR3 DNA. The D gene is left open where the match is weak. Not all rows give a size; the values are once, few, many and, for expanded clones, a class.

>TRBV6-6|TRBJ2-1|TRBD2|NA
CASRTSGGSYNEQFF
TGTGCCAGCAGAACCAGCGGGGGGTCCTACAATGAGCAGTTCTTC
>TRBV19|TRBJ2-3|TRBD1|NA
CASSRDREDTQYF
TGTGCCAGTAGCCGGGACAGGGAAGATACGCAGTATTTT
>TRBV7-9|TRBJ2-7|NA|NA
CASSPHGQIDEQYF
TGTGCCAGCAGCCCCCACGGACAGATCGACGAGCAGTACTTC
>TRBV5-1|TRBJ1-4|NA|once
CASSLAGGPGSNEKLFF
TGCGCCAGCAGCTTGGCCGGGGGACCCGGGAGTAATGAAAAACTGTTTTTT
>TRBV9|TRBJ2-3|NA|NA
CASSVRAATDTQYF
TGTGCCAGCAGCGTCCGCGCGGCCACAGATACGCAGTATTTT
>TRBV15|TRBJ2-5|NA|NA
CATSGQTGIWETQYF
TGTGCCACCAGCGGACAAACAGGGATTTGGGAGACCCAGTACTTC
>TRBV6-4|TRBJ2-2|NA|NA
CASSDSAAANTGELFF
TGTGCCAGCAGTGACTCGGCCGCCGCGAACACCGGGGAGCTGTTTTTT
>TRBV7-6|TRBJ2-7|NA|NA
CASSLTQGSYEQYF
TGTGCCAGCAGCTTGACGCAGGGTTCCTACGAGCAGTACTTC
>TRBV5-5|TRBJ2-2|TRBD1|NA
CASSLRTGLIAGELFF
TGTGCCAGCAGCCTGAGGACAGGGCTCATCGCCGGGGAGCTGTTTTTT
>TRBV4-2|TRBJ1-5|NA|NA
CASSQDNGLAQPQHF
TGTGCCAGCAGCCAAGATAATGGGCTTGCTCAGCCCCAGCATTTT
>TRBV4-1|TRBJ2-5|NA|NA
CASSQEWGQQTQYF
TGCGCCAGCAGCCAAGAGTGGGGGCAGCAGACCCAGTACTTC
>TRBV11-2|TRBJ2-2|NA|NA
CASNAFTASNTGELFF
TGTGCCAGCAACGCTTTCACAGCCTCGAACACCGGGGAGCTGTTTTTT
>TRBV6-5|TRBJ2-3|NA|NA
CASARGAGTDTQYF
TGTGCCAGTGCCAGGGGGGCAGGGACAGATACGCAGTATTTT
>TRBV7-9|TRBJ1-4|NA|NA
CASSLSRTARNEKLFF
TGTGCCAGCAGCTTATCCAGGACAGCGAGAAATGAAAAACTGTTTTTT
>TRBV19|TRBJ2-1|NA|NA
CASSMEQAYNEQFF
TGTGCCAGTAGTATGGAACAGGCCTACAATGAGCAGTTCTTC
>TRBV12-3/TRBV12-4|TRBJ1-1|NA|NA
CASSLTENTEAFF
TGTGCCAGCAGTTTAACAGAGAACACTGAAGCTTTCTTT
>TRBV15|TRBJ2-7|NA|once
CATRAAGGSYEQYF
TGTGCCACCAGGGCCGCAGGGGGGTCCTACGAGCAGTACTTC
>TRBV6-6|TRBJ2-7|TRBD2|NA
CASSPQLAGSYYEQYF
TGTGCCAGCAGCCCCCAACTAGCGGGGTCGTACTACGAGCAGTACTTC
>TRBV5-1|TRBJ2-1|NA|NA
CASSLSAASSYNEQFF
TGCGCCAGCAGCTTGTCGGCGGCAAGCTCCTACAATGAGCAGTTCTTC
>TRBV14|TRBJ2-3|NA|NA
CASSQDIQAGIGDTQYF
TGTGCCAGCAGCCAAGATATCCAGGCAGGAATTGGTGATACGCAGTATTTT
>TRBV20-1|TRBJ2-5|TRBD2|NA
CSASRWGLAGGPNEETQYF
TGCAGTGCTAGTAGATGGGGACTAGCGGGAGGGCCAAATGAGGAGACCCAGTACTTC
>TRBV19|TRBJ2-1|TRBD1|NA
CASMGDSYNEQFF
TGTGCCAGTATGGGGGACAGTTACAATGAGCAGTTCTTC
>TRBV29-1|TRBJ2-5|TRBD1|once
CSVSQTGVQETQYF
TGCAGCGTTTCTCAGACAGGGGTACAAGAGACCCAGTACTTC
>TRBV28|TRBJ1-1|NA|NA
CASKNRVGNTEAFF
TGTGCCAGCAAAAACAGGGTTGGGAACACTGAAGCTTTCTTT
>TRBV5-6|TRBJ2-1|NA|NA
CASSFGGTNEQFF
TGTGCCAGCAGCTTCGGCGGGACCAATGAGCAGTTCTTC
>TRBV18|TRBJ1-1|NA|NA
CASSPPIPNSGAFF
TGTGCCAGCTCACCACCGATCCCCAATTCGGGGGCTTTCTTT
>TRBV6-5|TRBJ2-7|NA|NA
CASLSPSSYEQYF
TGTGCCAGCCTGTCCCCGAGCTCCTACGAGCAGTACTTC
>TRBV11-2|TRBJ2-1|NA|NA
CASSLVGAKSSYNEQFF
TGTGCCAGCAGCTTAGTTGGGGCTAAAAGCTCCTACAATGAGCAGTTCTTC
>TRBV6-5|TRBJ1-2|NA|NA
CASGRTVSYGYTF
TGTGCCAGCGGAAGGACAGTTTCTTATGGCTACACCTTC
>TRBV6-6|TRBJ1-6|NA|NA
CASSYSGEDSPLHF
TGTGCCAGCAGTTACTCAGGGGAGGATTCACCCCTCCACTTT
>TRBV7-2|TRBJ2-7|NA|NA
CASSLGWGVSYEQYF
TGTGCCAGCAGCTTAGGTTGGGGGGTCTCCTACGAGCAGTACTTC
>TRBV30|TRBJ1-5|NA|NA
CAWSGTQINQPQHF
TGTGCCTGGAGTGGAACACAGATCAATCAGCCCCAGCATTTT
>TRBV3-1/TRBV3-2|TRBJ1-3|NA|NA
CASSLLGNTIYF
TGTGCCAGCAGCCTATTAGGAAACACCATATATTTT
>TRBV9|TRBJ2-7|NA|NA
CASSVADSLLAEQYF
TGTGCCAGCAGCGTTGCGGATTCCCTCCTGGCCGAGCAGTACTTC
>TRBV7-3|TRBJ1-2|TRBD1|NA
CASGYRGAEISF
TGTGCCAGCGGTTACAGGGGAGCTGAGATCTCCTTC
>TRBV2|TRBJ1-2|NA|NA
CASSEATIAILAYGYTF
TGTGCCAGCAGTGAAGCAACCATAGCCATCTTAGCTTATGGCTACACCTTC
>TRBV18|TRBJ2-7|NA|NA
CASSPAGATGEQYF
TGTGCCAGCTCACCAGCGGGGGCGACTGGCGAGCAGTACTTC
>TRBV10-2|TRBJ2-7|NA|once
CASRGAEQYF
TGCGCCAGCAGGGGCGCCGAGCAGTACTTC
>TRBV10-1|TRBJ2-3|TRBD2|NA
CASSELLTSDTDTQYF
TGCGCCAGCAGTGAGTTATTGACTAGCGACACAGATACGCAGTATTTT
>TRBV5-1|TRBJ2-2|NA|NA
CASSLAGDLTHGELFF
TGCGCCAGCAGCTTGGCCGGGGATCTTACTCACGGGGAGCTGTTTTTT
>TRBV29-1|TRBJ2-1|TRBD2|NA
CSANLPGLAGVYSYNEQFF
TGCAGCGCAAATCTACCGGGACTAGCGGGGGTTTACTCCTACAATGAGCAGTTCTTC
>TRBV2|TRBJ2-1|NA|once
CASSATTGGLAGGYFF
TGTGCCAGCAGTGCAACGACAGGGGGCTTAGCGGGAGGGTACTTCTTC
>TRBV7-2|TRBJ1-3|NA|NA
CASSLVAGPSGNTIYF
TGTGCCAGCAGCTTAGTTGCAGGTCCCTCTGGAAACACCATATATTTT
>TRBV24-1|TRBJ2-1|TRBD2|NA
CATSDQAGGVDEQFF
TGTGCCACCAGTGACCAAGCGGGAGGGGTGGATGAGCAGTTCTTC
>TRBV2|TRBJ1-6|NA|NA
CAGSKRGYNSPLHF
TGTGCCGGTTCGAAACGGGGATATAATTCACCCCTCCACTTT
>TRBV4-2|TRBJ2-7|TRBD2|NA
CASSRVAGGVSEQYF
TGTGCCAGCAGCCGAGTAGCGGGGGGGGTCTCGGAGCAGTACTTC
>TRBV5-6|TRBJ1-1|NA|NA
CASSFGWDIPSNTEAFF
TGTGCCAGCAGCTTCGGGTGGGACATCCCTTCGAACACTGAAGCTTTCTTT
>TRBV27|TRBJ2-1|NA|NA
CASSLSRNNEQFF
TGTGCCAGCAGTTTATCGAGGAACAATGAGCAGTTCTTC
>TRBV2|TRBJ2-3|NA|NA
CASSDLGGAPTDTQYF
TGTGCCAGCAGTGATCTGGGGGGAGCCCCCACAGATACGCAGTATTTT
>TRBV3-1/TRBV3-2|TRBJ2-1|TRBD2|NA
CASSQDTPRLAGGSNEQFF
TGTGCCAGCAGCCAAGATACCCCCCGACTAGCGGGAGGATCAAATGAGCAGTTCTTC
>TRBV7-9|TRBJ1-2|NA|once
CASSPQAGANYGYTF
TGTGCCAGCAGCCCCCAGGCTGGTGCTAACTATGGCTACACCTTC
>TRBV24-1|TRBJ2-1|TRBD2|NA
CATRASGSGNEQFF
TGTGCCACCAGAGCTAGCGGGAGCGGCAATGAGCAGTTCTTC
>TRBV5-1|TRBJ1-6|NA|NA
CASSLSPRRRNSPLHF
TGCGCCAGCAGCTTGTCACCGCGGCGGAGAAATTCACCCCTCCACTTT